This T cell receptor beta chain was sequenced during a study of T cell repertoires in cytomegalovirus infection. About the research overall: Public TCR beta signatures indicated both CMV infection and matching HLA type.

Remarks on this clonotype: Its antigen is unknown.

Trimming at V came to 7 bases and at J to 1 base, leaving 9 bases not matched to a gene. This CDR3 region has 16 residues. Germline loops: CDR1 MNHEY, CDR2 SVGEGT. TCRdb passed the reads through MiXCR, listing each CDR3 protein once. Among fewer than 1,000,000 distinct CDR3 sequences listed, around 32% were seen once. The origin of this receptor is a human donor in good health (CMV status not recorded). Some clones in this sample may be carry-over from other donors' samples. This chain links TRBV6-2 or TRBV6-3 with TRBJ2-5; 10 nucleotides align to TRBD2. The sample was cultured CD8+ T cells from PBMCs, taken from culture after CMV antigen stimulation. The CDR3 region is CASTSPLAGPQETQYF. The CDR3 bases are TGTGCCAGCACCTCCCCACTAGCGGGGCCCCAAGAGACCCAGTACTTC.